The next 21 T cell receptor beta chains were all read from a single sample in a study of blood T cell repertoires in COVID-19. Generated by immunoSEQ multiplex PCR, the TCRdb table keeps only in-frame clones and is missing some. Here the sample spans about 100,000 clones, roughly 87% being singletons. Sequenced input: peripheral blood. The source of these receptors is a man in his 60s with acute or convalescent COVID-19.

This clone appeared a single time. CDR3 DNA: TGCGCCAGCAGCTCGGGGACAGCCCAAGAGACCCAGTACTTC. Translated, it gives CASSSGTAQETQYF. The genes are TRBV5-1 and TRBJ2-5; TRBD1 matches at 7 bases. This CDR3 spans 14 amino acids. After removal of 3 bases from V and 1 base from J, the junction contained 3 bases not matched to a gene. Germline CDR1 is SGHRS and CDR2 is YFSETQ.

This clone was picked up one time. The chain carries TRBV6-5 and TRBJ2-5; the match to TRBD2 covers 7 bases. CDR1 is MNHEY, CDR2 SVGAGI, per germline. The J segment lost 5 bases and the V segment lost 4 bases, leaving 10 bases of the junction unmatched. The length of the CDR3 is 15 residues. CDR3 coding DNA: TGTGCCAGCAGTTCGCTTCAGCGGGGCCGGGAGACCCAGTACTTC. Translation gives CASSSLQRGRETQYF.

CDR3 amino acids: CASTYRGLGEKLFF. Written as DNA, the CDR3 is TGTGCCAGTACATACAGGGGGCTGGGGGAAAAACTGTTTTTT. J is TRBJ1-4 and V is TRBV19; 9 positions match TRBD1. V gave up 7 bases and J gave up 8 bases; unmatched junction bases: 8. Looked up from germline, CDR1 is LNHDA and CDR2 is SQIVND (reference sequence). The CDR3 runs to 14 residues.

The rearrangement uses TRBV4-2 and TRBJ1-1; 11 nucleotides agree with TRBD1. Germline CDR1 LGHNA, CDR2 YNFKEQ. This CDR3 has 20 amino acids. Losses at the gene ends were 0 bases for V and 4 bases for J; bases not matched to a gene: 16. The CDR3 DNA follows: TGTGCCAGCAGCCAAGACCGGACAGGGGGCGGGGATTGGGGGACCACTGAAGCTTTCTTT. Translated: CASSQDRTGGGDWGTTEAFF.

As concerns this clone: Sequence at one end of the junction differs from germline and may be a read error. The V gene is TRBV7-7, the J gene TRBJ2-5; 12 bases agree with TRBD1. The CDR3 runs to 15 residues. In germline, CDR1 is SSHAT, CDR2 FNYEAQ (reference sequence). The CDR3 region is CASSIGTGGGETQYF. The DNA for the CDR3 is TGTGCTAGCAGCATAGGGACAGGGGGCGGGGAGACCCAGTACTTC.

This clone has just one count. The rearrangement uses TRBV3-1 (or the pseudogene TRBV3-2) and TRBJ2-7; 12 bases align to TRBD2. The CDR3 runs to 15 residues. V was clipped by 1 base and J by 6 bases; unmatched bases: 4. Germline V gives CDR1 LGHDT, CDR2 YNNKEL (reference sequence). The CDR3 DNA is TGTGCCAGCAGCCAAGGCGGACTAGCGGGGCTCGAGCAGTACTTC. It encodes CASSQGGLAGLEQYF.

As DNA, the CDR3 is TGTGCCACCAAATTCCCAGGCAGAACAGATACGCAGTATTTT. It is translated as CATKFPGRTDTQYF. The gene calls are TRBV19 and TRBJ2-3; D remains ambiguous. Deletions cut 10 bases from V and 3 bases from J, with 17 bases between. Germline CDR1 and CDR2: LNHDA and SQIVND (reference sequence). The CDR3 has 14 amino acids.

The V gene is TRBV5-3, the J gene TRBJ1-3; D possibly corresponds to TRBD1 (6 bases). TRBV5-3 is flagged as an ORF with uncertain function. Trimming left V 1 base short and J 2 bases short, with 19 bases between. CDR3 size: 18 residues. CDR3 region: CARSLWGRGGETGNTIYF. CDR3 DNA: TGTGCCAGAAGCTTGTGGGGCCGGGGGGGCGAAACTGGAAACACCATATATTTT.

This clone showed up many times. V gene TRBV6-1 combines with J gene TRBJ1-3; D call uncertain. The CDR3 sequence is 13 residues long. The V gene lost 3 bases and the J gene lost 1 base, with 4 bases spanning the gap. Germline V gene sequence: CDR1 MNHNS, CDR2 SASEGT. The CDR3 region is CASSERSGNTIYF. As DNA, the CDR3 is TGTGCCAGCAGTGAGAGGTCTGGAAACACCATATATTTT.

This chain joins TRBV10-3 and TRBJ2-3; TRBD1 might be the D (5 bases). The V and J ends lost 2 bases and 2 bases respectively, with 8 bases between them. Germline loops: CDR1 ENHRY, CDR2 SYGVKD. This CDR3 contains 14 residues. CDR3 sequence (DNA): TGTGCCATCAGTGAGAAGGGGCCCACAGATACGCAGTATTTT. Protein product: CAISEKGPTDTQYF.

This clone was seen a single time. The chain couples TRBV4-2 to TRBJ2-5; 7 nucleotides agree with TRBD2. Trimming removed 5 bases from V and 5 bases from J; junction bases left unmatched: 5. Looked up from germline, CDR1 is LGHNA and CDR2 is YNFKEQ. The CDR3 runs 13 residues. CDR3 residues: CASSWTRRETQYF. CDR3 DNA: TGTGCCAGCAGCTGGACTAGACGGGAGACCCAGTACTTC.

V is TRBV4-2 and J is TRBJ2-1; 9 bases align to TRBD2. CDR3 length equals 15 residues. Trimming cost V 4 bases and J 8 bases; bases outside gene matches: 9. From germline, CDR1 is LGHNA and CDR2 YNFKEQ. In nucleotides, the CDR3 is TGTGCCAGCAGCCCGTTAGCGGGAGTGGGCGATGAGCAGTTCTTC. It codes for CASSPLAGVGDEQFF.

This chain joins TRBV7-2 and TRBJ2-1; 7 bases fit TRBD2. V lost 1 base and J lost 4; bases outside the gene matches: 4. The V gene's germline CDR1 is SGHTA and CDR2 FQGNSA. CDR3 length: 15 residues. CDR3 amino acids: CASSLGLAAYNEQFF. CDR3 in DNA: TGTGCCAGCAGCTTAGGGCTAGCGGCTTACAATGAGCAGTTCTTC.

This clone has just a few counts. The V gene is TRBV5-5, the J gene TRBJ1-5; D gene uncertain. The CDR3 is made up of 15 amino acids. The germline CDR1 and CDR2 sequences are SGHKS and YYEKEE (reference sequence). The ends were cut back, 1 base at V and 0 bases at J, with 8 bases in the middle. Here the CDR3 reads CASSLIAHSNQPQHF. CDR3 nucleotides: TGTGCCAGCAGCTTGATAGCTCATAGCAATCAGCCCCAGCATTTT.

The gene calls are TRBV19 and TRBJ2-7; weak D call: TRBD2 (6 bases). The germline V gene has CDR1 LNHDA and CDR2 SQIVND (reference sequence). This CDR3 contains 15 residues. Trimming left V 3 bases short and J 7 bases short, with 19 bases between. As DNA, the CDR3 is TGTGCCAGTAGTATTCTCCCTAGCGTGACTGGAGAGCAGTACTTC. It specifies CASSILPSVTGEQYF.

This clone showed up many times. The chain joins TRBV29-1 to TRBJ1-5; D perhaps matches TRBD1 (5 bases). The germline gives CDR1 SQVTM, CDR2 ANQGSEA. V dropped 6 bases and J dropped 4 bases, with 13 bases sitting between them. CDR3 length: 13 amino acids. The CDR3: CSVGGAGNQPQHF. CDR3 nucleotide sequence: TGCAGCGTGGGAGGGGCAGGTAATCAGCCCCAGCATTTT. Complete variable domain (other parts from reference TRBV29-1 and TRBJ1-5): SAVISQKPSRDICQRGTSLTIQCQVDSQVTMMFWYRQQPGQSLTLIATANQGSEATYESGFVIDKFPISRPNLTFSTLTVSNMSPEDSSIYLCSVGGAGNQPQHFGDGTRLSIL.

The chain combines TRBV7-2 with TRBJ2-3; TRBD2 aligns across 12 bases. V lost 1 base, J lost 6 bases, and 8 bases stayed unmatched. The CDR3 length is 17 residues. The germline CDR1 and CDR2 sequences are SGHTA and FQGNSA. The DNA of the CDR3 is TGTGCCAGCAGCTTAGTGCTAGCGGGGGGGCCATGGGATACGCAGTATTTT. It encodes CASSLVLAGGPWDTQYF.

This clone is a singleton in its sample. CDR3 protein: CAWSLGGGQGQAFF. CDR3 nucleotides: TGTGCCTGGAGTCTAGGCGGTGGACAGGGGCAAGCTTTCTTT. This chain connects TRBV30 to TRBJ1-1; 9 bases map to TRBD1. This CDR3 has 14 amino acids. V dropped 2 bases and J dropped 9; count of bases not matched to a gene: 10. Germline V gives CDR1 GTSNPN, CDR2 SVGIG (reference sequence).

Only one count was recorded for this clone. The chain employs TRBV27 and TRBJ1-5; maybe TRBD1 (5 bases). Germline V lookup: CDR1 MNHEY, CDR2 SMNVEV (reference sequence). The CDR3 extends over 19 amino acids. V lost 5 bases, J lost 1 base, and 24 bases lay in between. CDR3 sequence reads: CASSPSVGVGSLSNQPQHF. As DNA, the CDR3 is TGTGCCAGCAGTCCTTCCGTAGGGGTCGGCAGCTTAAGCAATCAGCCCCAGCATTTT.

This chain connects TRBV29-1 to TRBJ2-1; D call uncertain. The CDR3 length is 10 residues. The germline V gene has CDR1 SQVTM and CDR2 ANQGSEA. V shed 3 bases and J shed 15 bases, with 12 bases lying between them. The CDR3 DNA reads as TGCAGCGTTGAGGGCCGTATAAGGTTCTTC. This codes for CSVEGRIRFF.

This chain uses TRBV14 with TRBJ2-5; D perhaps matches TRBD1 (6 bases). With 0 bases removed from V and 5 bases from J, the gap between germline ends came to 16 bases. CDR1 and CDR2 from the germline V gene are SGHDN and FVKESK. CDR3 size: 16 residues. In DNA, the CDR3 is TGTGCCAGCAGCCAAGATTCAGTTGGGGGCTTGGAGACCCAGTACTTC. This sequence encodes CASSQDSVGGLETQYF.